These T cell receptor beta chains were read from a single sample in a study of blood T cells in healthy people across ages. MiXCR, applied by TCRdb to the 5' RACE reads, yields one record per CDR3 protein. This sample has hundreds of thousands of distinct CDR3 sequences; roughly 25% occur once, and the top ten carry more than 8.5%. These sequences were also reported in another study, on T cells of mothers and their children.

Input material: blood. Receptor source: a boy between 10 and 17 years old in good health. Both conserved end residues are part of each CDR3. The D gene is left open where the match is weak. Expanded clones get a size class; other rows say once, few or many, or leave the size out.

d_gene | j_gene | v_gene | abundance | CDR3aa | CDR3nt
. | TRBJ2-3 | TRBV14 | . | CASSQAGNTDTQYF | TGTGCCAGCAGCCAAGCGGGAAACACAGATACGCAGTATTTT
TRBD2 | TRBJ2-3 | TRBV5-1 | few | CASSPGWRLAGDTQYF | TGCGCCAGCAGCCCGGGGTGGCGACTAGCGGGGGATACGCAGTATTTT
TRBD2 | TRBJ2-3 | TRBV20-1 | . | CSANPTSLAGRDTQYF | TGCAGTGCCAATCCAACTTCGCTAGCGGGGAGAGATACGCAGTATTTT
TRBD2 | TRBJ2-3 | TRBV20-1 | few | CSASRAGGPITDTQYF | TGCAGTGCGTCACGGGCGGGAGGGCCGATCACAGATACGCAGTATTTT
. | TRBJ2-1 | TRBV29-1 | . | CSVWLNNEQFF | TGCAGCGTGTGGCTCAACAATGAGCAGTTCTTC
. | TRBJ2-5 | TRBV12-3/TRBV12-4 | . | CASSLGIETQYF | TGTGCCAGCAGTTTAGGGATAGAGACCCAGTACTTC
TRBD1 | TRBJ2-1 | TRBV7-3 | few | CASSADRVGYNEQFF | TGTGCCAGCAGCGCCGACAGGGTTGGCTACAATGAGCAGTTCTTC
. | TRBJ2-2 | TRBV6-4 | . | CASSETITTNTGELFF | TGTGCCAGCAGTGAGACCATTACGACGAACACCGGGGAGCTGTTTTTT
TRBD2 | TRBJ2-5 | TRBV25-1 | . | CASSESLAGVAYQETQYF | TGTGCCAGCAGTGAGTCGCTAGCGGGAGTGGCGTACCAAGAGACCCAGTACTTC
. | TRBJ2-1 | TRBV19 | few | CASSIDKGTYNEQFF | TGTGCCAGTAGTATAGATAAAGGGACATACAATGAGCAGTTCTTC
TRBD2 | TRBJ2-6 | TRBV2 | . | CASRMVRGGAGANVLTF | TGTGCCAGCCGCATGGTCCGGGGGGGAGCTGGGGCCAACGTCCTGACTTTC
. | TRBJ2-7 | TRBV6-5 | . | CASSSRRTGTYEQYF | TGTGCCAGCAGTTCGCGGCGAACAGGGACCTACGAGCAGTACTTC
. | TRBJ2-1 | TRBV5-6 | few | CASSLGQGKYNEQFF | TGTGCCAGCAGCTTGGGGCAGGGAAAGTACAATGAGCAGTTCTTC
. | TRBJ2-1 | TRBV6-2/TRBV6-3 | many | CASSYRNEQFF | TGTGCCAGCAGTTATAGGAATGAGCAGTTCTTC
TRBD2 | TRBJ2-7 | TRBV5-1 | few | CASSFLGGSPDWGYEQYF | TGCGCCAGCAGCTTCCTCGGGGGGAGTCCAGATTGGGGCTACGAGCAGTACTTC
. | TRBJ2-7 | TRBV7-8 | . | CASSLLGPLGSEQYF | TGTGCCAGCAGCTTACTTGGTCCACTCGGCTCCGAGCAGTACTTC
. | TRBJ1-6 | TRBV12-1 | . | CASSFPFREEGRTSSPLHF | TGTGCCAGCAGCTTCCCCTTCCGGGAGGAGGGGAGGACCAGTTCACCCCTCCACTTT
TRBD2 | TRBJ2-1 | TRBV4-2 | . | CASSQDLGLAPNEQFF | TGTGCCAGCAGCCAAGACTTGGGACTAGCTCCCAATGAGCAGTTCTTC
. | TRBJ1-2 | TRBV9 | . | CASSDSPGQDYGYTF | TGTGCCAGCAGCGATTCTCCAGGGCAAGACTATGGCTACACCTTC
. | TRBJ1-6 | TRBV5-1 | few | CASLREGTSSYNSPLHF | TGCGCCAGCTTAAGAGAGGGAACTAGCTCCTATAATTCACCCCTCCACTTT
. | TRBJ1-4 | TRBV5-1 | . | CASINRDTDNEKLFF | TGCGCCAGCATCAACCGGGACACTGATAATGAAAAACTGTTTTTT
. | TRBJ2-4 | TRBV7-2 | . | CASSLRTGLAKNIQYF | TGTGCCAGCAGCCTACGGACAGGACTAGCCAAAAACATCCAGTACTTC
TRBD2 | TRBJ2-1 | TRBV5-1 | . | CASRTGTTTYNEQFF | TGCGCCAGCAGGACCGGGACTACGACCTACAATGAGCAGTTCTTC
. | TRBJ1-1 | TRBV28 | few | CASIRGGAGDTEAFF | TGTGCCAGCATCCGAGGTGGGGCCGGGGACACTGAAGCTTTCTTT
TRBD1 | TRBJ2-7 | TRBV12-5 | few | CASGEGQGAYEQYF | TGTGCTAGTGGGGAGGGACAGGGAGCCTACGAGCAGTACTTC
. | TRBJ2-4 | TRBV12-3/TRBV12-4 | . | CASSFRADIAKNIQYF | TGTGCCAGCAGTTTTCGGGCAGATATAGCCAAAAACATTCAGTACTTC
. | TRBJ2-1 | TRBV7-9 | . | CASFGLSSYNEQFF | TGTGCCAGCTTCGGTTTAAGCTCCTACAATGAGCAGTTCTTC
TRBD2 | TRBJ2-3 | TRBV5-5 | . | CASSSLAGGSTDTQYF | TGTGCCAGCAGCTCATTAGCGGGGGGGAGCACAGATACGCAGTATTTT
. | TRBJ2-2 | TRBV9 | . | CASKGPNTGELFF | TGTGCCAGCAAGGGTCCGAACACCGGGGAGCTGTTTTTT
. | TRBJ2-1 | TRBV24-1 | . | CATSDFFGWEQFF | TGTGCCACCAGTGATTTCTTCGGTTGGGAGCAGTTCTTC
. | TRBJ2-2 | TRBV4-1 | . | CASSQVEGTGELFF | TGCGCCAGCAGCCAAGTGGAGGGCACCGGGGAGCTGTTTTTT
. | TRBJ2-7 | TRBV6-1 | few | CASSEEAGLSYEQYF | TGTGCCAGCAGTGAAGAGGCGGGATTATCCTACGAGCAGTACTTC
. | TRBJ2-3 | TRBV13 | few | CASKYQGRADTQYF | TGTGCCAGCAAGTACCAGGGGAGGGCAGATACGCAGTATTTT
TRBD1 | TRBJ1-2 | TRBV4-3 | few | CASSQDLGQGAGGYTF | TGCGCCAGCAGCCAAGATTTGGGGCAGGGGGCAGGTGGCTACACCTTC
. | TRBJ2-7 | TRBV6-6 | many | CASGDYEQYF | TGTGCCAGCGGCGACTACGAGCAGTACTTC
TRBD1 | TRBJ1-2 | TRBV29-1 | . | CSVVTGGWNYGYTF | TGCAGCGTTGTTACAGGGGGCTGGAACTATGGCTACACCTTC
. | TRBJ1-2 | TRBV20-1 | . | CSARGGSLIYGYTF | TGCAGTGCTAGGGGCGGCAGCTTAATTTATGGCTACACCTTC
. | TRBJ2-2 | TRBV7-9 | few | CASSSPGNNGELFF | TGTGCCAGCAGCTCCCCAGGCAACAACGGGGAGCTGTTTTTT
. | TRBJ2-7 | TRBV4-1 | . | CASRSIDTEPSYEQYF | TGCGCCAGCCGAAGTATTGACACGGAACCTTCCTACGAGCAGTACTTC
TRBD2 | TRBJ2-5 | TRBV5-4 | . | CASSKGLAGGETQYF | TGTGCCAGCAGCAAGGGACTAGCGGGAGGGGAGACCCAGTACTTC
TRBD1 | TRBJ2-7 | TRBV6-6 | few | CASRMGRDRYYEQYF | TGTGCCAGCAGGATGGGCCGGGACAGGTACTACGAGCAGTACTTC
TRBD1 | TRBJ2-7 | TRBV29-1 | . | CSAITGVSYEQYF | TGCAGCGCGATAACAGGGGTCTCCTACGAGCAGTACTTC
. | TRBJ1-4 | TRBV28 | . | CASSSWTDPSWKLFF | TGTGCCAGTTCGTCATGGACAGATCCGAGTTGGAAACTGTTTTTT
TRBD2 | TRBJ2-1 | TRBV6-1 | . | CASSERSSGPTYNEQFF | TGTGCCAGCAGTGAAAGGTCTAGCGGTCCTACCTACAATGAGCAGTTCTTC
TRBD2 | TRBJ2-3 | TRBV2 | few | CASSEAREYYTDTQYF | TGTGCCAGCAGTGAAGCGCGGGAGTACTACACAGATACGCAGTATTTT
TRBD1 | TRBJ1-2 | TRBV15 | . | CATSRGGTGEFYGYTF | TGTGCCACCAGCAGAGGTGGGACAGGGGAATTCTATGGCTACACCTTC
TRBD1 | TRBJ2-7 | TRBV7-8 | . | CASSKVRDRTYEQYF | TGTGCCAGCAGCAAAGTCCGGGACAGAACCTACGAGCAGTACTTC
. | TRBJ1-4 | TRBV28 | . | CASTVLGATNEKLFF | TGTGCCAGCACAGTACTCGGGGCAACTAATGAAAAACTGTTTTTT
. | TRBJ1-5 | TRBV5-5 | few | CASSQGPINQPQHF | TGTGCCAGCAGCCAGGGACCGATCAATCAGCCCCAGCATTTT
TRBD1 | TRBJ2-7 | TRBV7-3 | . | CASSLTGQGFYEQYF | TGTGCCAGCAGCTTAACGGGACAGGGTTTCTACGAGCAGTACTTC
TRBD1 | TRBJ2-7 | TRBV12-3/TRBV12-4 | few | CASTGQGVYYEQYF | TGTGCCAGCACCGGACAGGGAGTTTATTACGAGCAGTACTTC
TRBD1 | TRBJ2-3 | TRBV4-1 | many | CASSQRYMDRGYTDTQYF | TGCGCCAGCAGCCAAAGATACATGGACAGGGGTTACACAGATACGCAGTATTTT